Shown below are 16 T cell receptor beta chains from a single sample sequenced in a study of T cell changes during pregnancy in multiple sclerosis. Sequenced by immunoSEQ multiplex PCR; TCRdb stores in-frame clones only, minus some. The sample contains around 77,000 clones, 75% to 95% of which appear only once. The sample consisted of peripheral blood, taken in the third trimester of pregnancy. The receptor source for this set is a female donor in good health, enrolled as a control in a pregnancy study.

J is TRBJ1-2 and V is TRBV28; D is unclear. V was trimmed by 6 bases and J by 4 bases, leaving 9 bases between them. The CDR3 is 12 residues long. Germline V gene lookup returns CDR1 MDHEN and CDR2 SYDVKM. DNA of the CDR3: TGTGCCAGCAGGGTTCAGGCCTATGGCTACACCTTC. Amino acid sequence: CASRVQAYGYTF.

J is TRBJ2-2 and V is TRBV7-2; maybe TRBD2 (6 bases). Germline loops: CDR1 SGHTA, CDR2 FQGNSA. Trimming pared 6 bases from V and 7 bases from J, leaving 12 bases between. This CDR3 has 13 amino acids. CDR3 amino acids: CASSLTEGGELFF. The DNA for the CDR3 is TGTGCCAGCAGTCTCACGGAGGGCGGGGAGCTGTTTTTT.

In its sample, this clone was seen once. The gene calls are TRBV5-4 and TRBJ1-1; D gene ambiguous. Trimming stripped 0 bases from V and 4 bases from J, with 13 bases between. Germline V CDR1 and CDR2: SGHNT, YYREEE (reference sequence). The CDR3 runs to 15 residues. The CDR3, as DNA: TGTGCCAGCAGCTTGGCGGGGAGGTCGGGCACTGAAGCTTTCTTT. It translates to CASSLAGRSGTEAFF.

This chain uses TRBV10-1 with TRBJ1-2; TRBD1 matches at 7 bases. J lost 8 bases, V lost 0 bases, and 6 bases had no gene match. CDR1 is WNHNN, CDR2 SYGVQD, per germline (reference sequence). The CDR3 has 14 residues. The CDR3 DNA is TGCGCCAGCAGTGAGTCGAGGGGGCTCGAGGGCTACACCTTC. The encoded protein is CASSESRGLEGYTF.

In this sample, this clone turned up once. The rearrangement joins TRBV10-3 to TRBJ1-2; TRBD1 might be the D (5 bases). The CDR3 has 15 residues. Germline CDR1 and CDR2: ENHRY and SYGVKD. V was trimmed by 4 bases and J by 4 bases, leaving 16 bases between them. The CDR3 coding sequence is TGTGCCATCAGTGCGGACACCAGGGAACTCTATGGCTACACCTTC. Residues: CAISADTRELYGYTF.

The CDR3 DNA sequence: TGTGCCAGCAGTTACTCGATGGCGGGAAATCAGCCCCAGCATTTT. Protein product: CASSYSMAGNQPQHF. This chain joins TRBV6-5 and TRBJ1-5; D uncertain. The V gene lost 0 bases and the J gene lost 4 bases, with 10 bases spanning the gap. There are 15 residues in the CDR3. Germline V gives CDR1 MNHEY, CDR2 SVGAGI.

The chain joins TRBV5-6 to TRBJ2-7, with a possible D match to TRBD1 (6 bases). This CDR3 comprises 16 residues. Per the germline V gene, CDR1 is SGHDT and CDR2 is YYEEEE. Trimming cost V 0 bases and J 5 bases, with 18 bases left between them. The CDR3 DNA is TGTGCCAGCAGCTTGGGTTGGCAGGGGAGTTTCAACGAGCAGTACTTC. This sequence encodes CASSLGWQGSFNEQYF.

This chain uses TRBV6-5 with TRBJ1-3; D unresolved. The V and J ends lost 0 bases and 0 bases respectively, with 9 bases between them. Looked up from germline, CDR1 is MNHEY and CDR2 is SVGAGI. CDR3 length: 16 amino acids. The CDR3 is CASSYSFESSGNTIYF. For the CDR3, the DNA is TGTGCCAGCAGTTACTCCTTCGAGAGCTCTGGAAACACCATATATTTT.

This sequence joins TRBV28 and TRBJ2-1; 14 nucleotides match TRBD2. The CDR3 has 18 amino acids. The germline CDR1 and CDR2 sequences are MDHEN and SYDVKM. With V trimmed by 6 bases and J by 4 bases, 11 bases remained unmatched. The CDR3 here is CASRPPRLAGGRYNEQFF. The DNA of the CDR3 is TGTGCCAGCAGGCCACCAAGACTAGCGGGAGGGCGGTACAATGAGCAGTTCTTC. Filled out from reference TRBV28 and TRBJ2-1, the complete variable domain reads DVKVTQSSRYLVKRTGEKVFLECVQDMDHENMFWYRQDPGLGLRLIYFSYDVKMKEKGDIPEGYSVSREKKERFSLILESASTNQTSMYLCASRPPRLAGGRYNEQFFGPGTRLTVL.

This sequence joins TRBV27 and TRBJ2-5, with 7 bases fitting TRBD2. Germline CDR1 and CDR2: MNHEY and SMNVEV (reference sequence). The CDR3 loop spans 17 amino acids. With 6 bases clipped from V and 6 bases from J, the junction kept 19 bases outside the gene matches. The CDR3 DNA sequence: TGTGCCAGCAGCATTAGTTCCCCCAGGGTCGGGGGGAAGACCCAGTACTTC. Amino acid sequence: CASSISSPRVGGKTQYF.

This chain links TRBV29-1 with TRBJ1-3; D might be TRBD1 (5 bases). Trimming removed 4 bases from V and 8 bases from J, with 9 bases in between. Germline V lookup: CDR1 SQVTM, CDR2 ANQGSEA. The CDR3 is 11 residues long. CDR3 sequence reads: CSVVVGDTIYF. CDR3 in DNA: TGCAGCGTTGTCGTAGGGGACACCATATATTTT.

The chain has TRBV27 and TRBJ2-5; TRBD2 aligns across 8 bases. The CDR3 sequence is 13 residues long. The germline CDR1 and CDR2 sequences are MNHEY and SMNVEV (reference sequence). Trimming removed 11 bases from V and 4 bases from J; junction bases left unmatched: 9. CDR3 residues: CACGLAVGETQYF. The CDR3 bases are TGTGCCTGTGGACTAGCTGTGGGAGAGACCCAGTACTTC.

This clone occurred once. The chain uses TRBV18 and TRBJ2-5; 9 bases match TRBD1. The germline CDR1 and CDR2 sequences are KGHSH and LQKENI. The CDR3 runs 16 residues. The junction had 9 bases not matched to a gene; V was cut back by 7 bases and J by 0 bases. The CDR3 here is CASFTAGTGHQETQYF. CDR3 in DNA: TGTGCCAGCTTCACAGCCGGGACAGGGCACCAAGAGACCCAGTACTTC.

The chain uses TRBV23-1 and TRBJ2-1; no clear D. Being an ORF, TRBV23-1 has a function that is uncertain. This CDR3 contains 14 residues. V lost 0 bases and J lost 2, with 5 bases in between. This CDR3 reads CASSQSAAYNEQFF. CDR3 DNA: TGCGCCAGCAGTCAATCTGCAGCCTACAATGAGCAGTTCTTC.

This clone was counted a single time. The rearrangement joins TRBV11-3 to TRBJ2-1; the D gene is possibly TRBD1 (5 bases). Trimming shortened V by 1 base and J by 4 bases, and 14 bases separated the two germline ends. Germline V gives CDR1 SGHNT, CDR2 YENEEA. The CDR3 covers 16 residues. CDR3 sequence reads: CASSLGGSAFYNEQFF. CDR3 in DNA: TGTGCCAGCAGCTTAGGGGGCAGCGCCTTTTACAATGAGCAGTTCTTC.

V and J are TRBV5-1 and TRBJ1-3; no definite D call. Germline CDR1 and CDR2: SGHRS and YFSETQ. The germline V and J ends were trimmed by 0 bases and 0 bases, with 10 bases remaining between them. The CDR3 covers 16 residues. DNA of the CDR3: TGCGCCAGCAGCTTGGGAGGGTCCTTCTCTGGAAACACCATATATTTT. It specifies CASSLGGSFSGNTIYF.